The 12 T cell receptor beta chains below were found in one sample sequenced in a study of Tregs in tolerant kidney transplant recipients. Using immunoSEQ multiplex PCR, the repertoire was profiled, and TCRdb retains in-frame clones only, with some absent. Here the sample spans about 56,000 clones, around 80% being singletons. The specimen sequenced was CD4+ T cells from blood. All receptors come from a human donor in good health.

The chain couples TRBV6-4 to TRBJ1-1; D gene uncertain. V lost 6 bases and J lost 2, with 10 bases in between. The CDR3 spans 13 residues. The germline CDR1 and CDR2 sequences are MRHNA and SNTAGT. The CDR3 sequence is CASSATRNTEAFF. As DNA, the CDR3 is TGTGCCAGCAGCGCAACTCGAAACACTGAAGCTTTCTTT.

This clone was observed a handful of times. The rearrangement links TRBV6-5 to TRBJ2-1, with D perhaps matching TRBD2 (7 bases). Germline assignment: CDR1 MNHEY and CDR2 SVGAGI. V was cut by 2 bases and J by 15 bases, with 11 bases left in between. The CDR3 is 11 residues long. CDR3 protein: CASSYGGAMFF. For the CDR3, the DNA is TGTGCCAGCAGTTACGGGGGGGCCATGTTCTTC.

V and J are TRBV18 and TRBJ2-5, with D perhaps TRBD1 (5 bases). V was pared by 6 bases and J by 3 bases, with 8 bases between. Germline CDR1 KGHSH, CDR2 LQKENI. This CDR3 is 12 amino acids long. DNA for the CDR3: TGTGCCAGCTCGGTCAGGGAAGAGACCCAGTACTTC. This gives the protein CASSVREETQYF.

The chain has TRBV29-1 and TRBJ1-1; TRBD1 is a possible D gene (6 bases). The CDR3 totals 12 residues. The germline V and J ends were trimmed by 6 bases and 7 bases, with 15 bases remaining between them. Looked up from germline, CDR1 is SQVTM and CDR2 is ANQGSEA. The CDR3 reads CSVDGQTDEAFF. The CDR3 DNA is TGCAGCGTAGATGGACAGACCGATGAAGCTTTCTTT.

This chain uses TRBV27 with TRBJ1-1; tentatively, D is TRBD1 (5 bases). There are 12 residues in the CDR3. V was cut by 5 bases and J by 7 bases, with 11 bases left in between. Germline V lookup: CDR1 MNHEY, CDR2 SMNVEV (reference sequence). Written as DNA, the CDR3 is TGTGCCAGCAGTCTGCGCGGGGGTGAAGCTTTCTTT. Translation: CASSLRGGEAFF.

CDR3 sequence (DNA): TGCGCCAGCAGCTCCAGTTTTAGCGGGGGCGCCTACGAGCAGTACTTC. Protein: CASSSSFSGGAYEQYF. This chain connects TRBV5-1 to TRBJ2-7; the match to TRBD2 covers 9 bases. CDR1 and CDR2 (germline): SGHRS, YFSETQ. This CDR3 is 16 amino acids long. The V gene end was trimmed by 3 bases and the J gene end by 2 bases; junction bases not matched to a gene: 9.

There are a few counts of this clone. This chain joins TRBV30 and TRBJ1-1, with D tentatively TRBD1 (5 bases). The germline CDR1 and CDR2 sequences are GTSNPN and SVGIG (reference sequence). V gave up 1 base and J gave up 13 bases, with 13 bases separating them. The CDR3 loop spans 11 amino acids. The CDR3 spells CAWSEWQRGFF. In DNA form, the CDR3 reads TGTGCCTGGAGTGAATGGCAGAGGGGTTTCTTT.

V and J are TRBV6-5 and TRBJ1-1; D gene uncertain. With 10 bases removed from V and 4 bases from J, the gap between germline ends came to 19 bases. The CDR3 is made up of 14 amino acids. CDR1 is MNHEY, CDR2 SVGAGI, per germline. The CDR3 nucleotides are TGTGCCACCCACCATGGCGGGCGGGGCACTGAAGCTTTCTTT. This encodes CATHHGGRGTEAFF.

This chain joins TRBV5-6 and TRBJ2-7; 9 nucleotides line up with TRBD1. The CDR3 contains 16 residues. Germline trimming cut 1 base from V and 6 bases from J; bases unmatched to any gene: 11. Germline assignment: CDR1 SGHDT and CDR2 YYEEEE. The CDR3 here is CASSLTGTGWAREQYF. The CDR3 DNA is TGTGCCAGCAGCTTGACCGGGACAGGGTGGGCCCGCGAGCAGTACTTC.

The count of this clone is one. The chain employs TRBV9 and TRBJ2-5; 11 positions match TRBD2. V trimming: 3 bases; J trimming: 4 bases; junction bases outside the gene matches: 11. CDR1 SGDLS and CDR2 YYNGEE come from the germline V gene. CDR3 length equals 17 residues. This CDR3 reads CASSARGGLAGGETQYF. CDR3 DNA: TGTGCCAGCAGCGCCCGCGGGGGGCTAGCGGGGGGAGAGACCCAGTACTTC.

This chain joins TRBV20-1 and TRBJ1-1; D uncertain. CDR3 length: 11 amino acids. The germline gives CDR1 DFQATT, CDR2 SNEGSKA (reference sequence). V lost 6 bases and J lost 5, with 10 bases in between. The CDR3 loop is CSAPGRTEAFF. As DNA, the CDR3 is TGCAGTGCCCCCGGGCGGACTGAAGCTTTCTTT.

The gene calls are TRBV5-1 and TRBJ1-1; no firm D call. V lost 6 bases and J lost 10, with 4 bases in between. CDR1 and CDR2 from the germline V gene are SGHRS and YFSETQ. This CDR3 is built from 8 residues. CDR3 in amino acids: CASNGAFF. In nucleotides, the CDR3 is TGCGCCAGCAATGGAGCTTTCTTT.